The 22 T cell receptor beta chains given below trace back to one sample, sequenced in a study of CD8 T cells in ankylosing spondylitis. Each CDR3 protein gets one entry after TCRdb re-called the 5' RACE reads with MiXCR. The table lists over 110,000 distinct CDR3 sequences, roughly 8.8% of them singletons. The sample comprised synovial fluid, either unsorted or a sorted T cell fraction (not recorded which). The receptors here all came from a male donor with ankylosing spondylitis.

The chain has TRBV6-2 or TRBV6-3 and TRBJ1-5, with 7 nucleotides matching TRBD1. The junction had 9 bases not matched to a gene; V was cut back by 10 bases and J by 0 bases. Germline values: CDR1 MNHEY, CDR2 SVGEGT. The CDR3 spans 15 residues. The CDR3 DNA follows: TGTGCCACCCGACAGGGACTGGATAGCAATCAGCCCCAGCATTTT. Protein: CATRQGLDSNQPQHF.

The chain has TRBV24-1 and TRBJ2-1, with D perhaps TRBD2 (6 bases). CDR1 KGHDR and CDR2 SFDVKD come from the germline V gene. The CDR3 totals 17 residues. The V end lost 4 bases, the J end lost 7 bases, and 22 bases lay between the germline ends. CDR3 DNA: TGTGCCACCAGTGACCCCGGCGGAGGTTCGGGGGTAAATGAGCAGTTCTTC. Translated: CATSDPGGGSGVNEQFF.

This clonotype was seen repeatedly, ten times or more. CDR3 nucleotide sequence: TGCAGTGCTAAGTCGATTAGCGGGAGAAATGAGCAGTTCTTC. This translates into CSAKSISGRNEQFF. The genes are TRBV20-1 and TRBJ2-1, with 9 bases aligning to TRBD2. The CDR3 is 14 amino acids. Germline V gene lookup returns CDR1 DFQATT and CDR2 SNEGSKA (reference sequence). Trimming cost V 4 bases and J 7 bases; bases outside gene matches: 8.

This clonotype was observed many times. The chain recombines TRBV6-2 or TRBV6-3 with TRBJ1-5, with D uncertain. Germline V CDR1 and CDR2: MNHEY, SVGEGT. The germline V and J ends were trimmed by 6 bases and 5 bases, with 8 bases remaining between them. The CDR3 consists of 12 residues. The CDR3: CASRARDQPQHF. The CDR3 coding sequence is TGTGCCAGCAGAGCCCGGGATCAGCCCCAGCATTTT.

V gene TRBV6-1 combines with J gene TRBJ1-5; D unclear. Germline CDR1 is MNHNS and CDR2 is SASEGT. CDR3 length: 13 residues. Trimming pared 9 bases from V and 7 bases from J, leaving 16 bases between. The CDR3 nucleotides are TGTGCCAGTATTGGCCATGGTGGCCAGCCCCAGCATTTT. Its protein is CASIGHGGQPQHF.

The V gene is TRBV24-1, the J gene TRBJ2-1; TRBD1 agrees at 7 bases. This CDR3 has 17 residues. Germline values: CDR1 KGHDR, CDR2 SFDVKD. V dropped 1 base and J dropped 3; count of bases not matched to a gene: 8. CDR3 amino acids: CATSDFTRDSNYNEQFF. In nucleotides, the CDR3 is TGTGCCACCAGTGATTTTACCCGGGACAGTAACTACAATGAGCAGTTCTTC.

The table lists this clonotype with many counts. The chain has TRBV2 and TRBJ2-1; D gene uncertain. Germline values: CDR1 SNHLY, CDR2 FYNNEI. The CDR3 is 11 residues long. The ends were cut back, 6 bases at V and 5 bases at J, with 5 bases in the middle. DNA of the CDR3: TGTGCCAGCAGGGGAAACAATGAGCAGTTCTTC. Its protein product is CASRGNNEQFF.

The chain recombines TRBV7-9 with TRBJ1-1; TRBD1 might be the D (5 bases). Germline loops: CDR1 SEHNR, CDR2 FQNEAQ (reference sequence). The V end was cut by 5 bases, the J end by 1 base, with 14 bases between. The CDR3 consists of 15 residues. The DNA of the CDR3 is TGTGCCAGCAGCCGGGACGGCCCTCCGAACACTGAAGCTTTCTTT. Amino acids: CASSRDGPPNTEAFF.

The sample holds many counts of this clonotype. CDR3 residues: CASSFGPGGTNTEAFF. In nucleotides, the CDR3 is TGCGCCAGCAGCTTCGGCCCAGGGGGAACGAACACTGAAGCTTTCTTT. The V gene is TRBV5-1, the J gene TRBJ1-1; 7 positions match TRBD1. This CDR3 contains 16 residues. J gave up 1 base and V 2 bases, and 8 bases lay outside the gene matches. Germline V gene sequence: CDR1 SGHRS, CDR2 YFSETQ.

The CDR3 here is CASSSTGVGEQYF. The CDR3 region has the DNA TGTGCCAGCAGTTCCACAGGGGTAGGCGAGCAGTACTTC. This rearrangement joins TRBV7-9 to TRBJ2-7; 7 positions agree with TRBD1. The J segment lost 6 bases and the V segment lost 6 bases, leaving 8 bases of the junction unmatched. The CDR3 extends over 13 amino acids. Germline V gene lookup returns CDR1 SEHNR and CDR2 FQNEAQ (reference sequence).

This clonotype was seen at least ten times. The chain has TRBV6-1 and TRBJ1-2; TRBD1 is a possible D gene (5 bases). The V and J ends lost 3 bases and 3 bases respectively, with 14 bases between them. The germline gives CDR1 MNHNS, CDR2 SASEGT. The CDR3 extends over 15 amino acids. CDR3 amino acids: CASSEGPGPYYGYTF. DNA for the CDR3: TGTGCCAGCAGTGAGGGTCCGGGACCCTACTATGGCTACACCTTC.

This clonotype was observed a handful of times. One end of the junction does not line up with germline, which may come from a read error. V gene TRBV28 combines with J gene TRBJ1-1; 11 positions match TRBD1. The V gene's germline CDR1 is MDHEN and CDR2 SYDVKM. The CDR3 totals 16 residues. In DNA form, the CDR3 reads TGTGACAGCAGTTCGGACAGGGGGCGCGGGGGCACTGAAGCTTTCTTT. Amino acid sequence: CDSSSDRGRGGTEAFF.

The sample holds many counts of this clonotype. This sequence joins TRBV27 and TRBJ1-6; D gene ambiguous. Germline CDR1 and CDR2: MNHEY and SMNVEV (reference sequence). CDR3 size: 12 residues. Trimming removed 5 bases at V and 6 bases at J, with 5 bases between. CDR3 sequence (DNA): TGTGCCAGCAGTACAAGTAATTCACCCCTCCACTTT. Its translation is CASSTSNSPLHF.

This clonotype appeared many times. The rearrangement links TRBV6-1 to TRBJ1-3; D gene uncertain. V was pared by 6 bases and J by 0 bases, with 6 bases between. The CDR3 has 13 amino acids. The V gene's germline CDR1 is MNHNS and CDR2 SASEGT. The CDR3 bases are TGTGCCAGCAGCCGATTCTCTGGAAACACCATATATTTT. As protein: CASSRFSGNTIYF.

As regards this clonotype: The junction does not match germline at one end; this may be a read error. The chain employs TRBV18 and TRBJ2-1, with 10 bases that match TRBD2. The germline V gene has CDR1 KGHSH and CDR2 LQKENI. CDR3 length: 16 amino acids. The CDR3 spells CASSPPGAGGLNEQFF. The CDR3, as DNA: TGTGCCAGCTCCCCACCAGGAGCGGGGGGGCTCAATGAGCAGTTCTTC.

The chain has TRBV6-1 and TRBJ1-1; D ambiguous. V lost 6 bases and J lost 0, with 11 bases in between. In germline, CDR1 is MNHNS, CDR2 SASEGT. The CDR3 consists of 14 residues. The CDR3 loop reads CASSRALMNTEAFF. The CDR3 DNA sequence: TGTGCCAGCAGCCGGGCCCTGATGAACACTGAAGCTTTCTTT.

The chain uses TRBV5-1 and TRBJ2-3; 9 bases are a match to TRBD2. This CDR3 region has 16 residues. The V gene's germline CDR1 is SGHRS and CDR2 YFSETQ. Trimming removed 0 bases from V and 4 bases from J; junction bases left unmatched: 6. The CDR3 loop reads CASSLVAGEGADTQYF. CDR3 coding DNA: TGCGCCAGCAGCTTGGTAGCGGGAGAGGGGGCAGATACGCAGTATTTT.

This clonotype was recorded many times. The chain couples TRBV20-1 to TRBJ2-5; 7 bases map to TRBD2. This CDR3 comprises 15 residues. V lost 0 bases, J lost 5 bases, and 9 bases stayed unmatched. The germline CDR1 and CDR2 sequences are DFQATT and SNEGSKA (reference sequence). As DNA, the CDR3 is TGCAGTGCTAGAGATTGGGGAGGGCGTGGGGAGACCCAGTACTTC. Protein sequence: CSARDWGGRGETQYF.

This clonotype was seen repeatedly, ten times or more. The chain combines TRBV20-1 with TRBJ2-2, with a weak D call TRBD1 (6 bases). This CDR3 region has 16 residues. Trimming shortened V by 3 bases and J by 0 bases, and 14 bases separated the two germline ends. Germline loops: CDR1 DFQATT, CDR2 SNEGSKA (reference sequence). The CDR3 DNA sequence: TGCAGTGCTAGGAAAAGGGGGTTCGCGAACACCGGGGAGCTGTTTTTT. It translates to CSARKRGFANTGELFF.

This clonotype was found many times. The gene calls are TRBV6-1 and TRBJ2-4; D perhaps matches TRBD1 (5 bases). The V gene lost 2 bases and the J gene lost 0 bases, with 5 bases spanning the gap. CDR1 is MNHNS, CDR2 SASEGT, per germline. The length of the CDR3 is 14 residues. This CDR3 reads CASSEQGAKNIQYF. The CDR3, as DNA: TGTGCCAGCAGTGAACAGGGAGCCAAAAACATTCAGTACTTC.

By frequency in the sample, this clonotype is medium-sized. The chain links TRBV2 to TRBJ2-1, with D uncertain. Germline V gene lookup returns CDR1 SNHLY and CDR2 FYNNEI. The CDR3 is 11 residues long. Between the trimmed V and J ends, which lost 5 bases and 5 bases, there was a span of 4 bases. The CDR3 region is CASSFNNEQFF. The DNA for the CDR3 is TGTGCCAGCAGTTTTAACAATGAGCAGTTCTTC.

This clonotype has ten or more counts. The V gene is TRBV20-1, the J gene TRBJ2-2; D not certain. This CDR3 comprises 13 residues. Germline V CDR1 and CDR2: DFQATT, SNEGSKA (reference sequence). V was clipped by 2 bases and J by 2 bases, with 6 bases between them. CDR3 DNA sequence: TGCAGTGCTAGATCGAGTAACACCGGGGAGCTGTTTTTT. Protein product: CSARSSNTGELFF.